This T cell receptor beta chain was retrieved from a study of T cell responses to AZD1222 COVID-19 vaccine (dated by TCRdb to the early 2020s). Context from the whole study: Because spike-specific TCR depth and breadth did not differ between the two schedules, AZD1222 recipients who got a second dose at roughly 4 weeks were pooled with those who got a second dose at roughly 12 weeks. A total of roughly 240 trial participants underwent TCR sequencing, of whom 207 received two doses of AZD1222 and some 25 received two doses of the MenACWY control vaccine. Trial participants were enrolled by age into 18-55, 56-69 and 70-plus year subgroups, with roughly 160, 29 and 62 TCR-sequenced participants respectively. Overall study results and their limits: CD4 TCRs associated with the vaccine covered the entire spike protein, and the dominant responses were in regions 160-218 and 743-854. Epitopes outside the regions mutated in the B.1.351 and B.1.1.7 variants were reportedly recognized by nearly half of the unique spike-specific TCRs. After two AZD1222 doses, both the breadth and the depth of spike-specific TCRs were significantly higher than at day 0 and than in MenACWY recipients. Participants were mostly white British, with more females than males. The authors suggested clonal diversity may have been underestimated. Conclusions about previously exposed vaccinees are limited, since just six AZD1222 recipients were seropositive for SARS-CoV-2 at baseline. No day 14 peak-response samples were available, so repertoires were characterized only after the peak T cell response. The 56-69-year group was small, and its depth increase did not reach significance, likely because of low power.

The time point label, as the study defines it: baseline before first vaccination. The vaccinee samples were drawn from two UK trials, COV001 and COV002, one of which was a single-blind randomized controlled phase 2/3 trial testing AZD1222 (ChAdOx1 nCoV-19) in healthy adults. Trial participant PBMC samples were collected at day 0 and day 28 after the second dose for TCRbeta chain sequencing. Details on this clone: No antigen is known for it. No base qualities exist here, and no much larger clone lies one base off it.

The CDR3 regions of human TCRbeta chains were analyzed by immunosequencing. For the original study's pipeline: Repertoire TCRs were matched against a reference library of SARS-CoV-2-specific TCRs generated with the MIRA antigen-specificity platform. Breadth meant the fraction of unique TCRs that were SARS-CoV-2-associated, whereas depth meant the fraction of total T cells that were SARS-CoV-2-associated. Using the MIRA data, every spike-specific TCR was mapped to the spike region that the TCR reacted to and assigned to either a CD4 or a CD8 class. Log10-transformed breadth and depth values were compared by one-way ANOVA with Sidak's multiple comparisons tests. The source is immuneACCESS, and TCRdb retained only in-frame sequences with V and J called. Part of the clones is not carried over; for the studies checked, unresolved V genes explain less than half of this, and the remainder is unexplained. V, J and clone size were drawn from that table, and D and trimming were deduced from the DNA. Within this sample are 150,000 to 200,000 clones, with about 92% of them counted one time only. The ten largest clones capture over 0.7% of the sample.

The starting material was peripheral blood, obtained on day 0 of AZD1222 vaccination. The clonotype comes from an adult in good health.

The DNA is TGTGCCAGCAGCTTTACTAGCGGGGAATCCTACGAGCAGTACTTC. This codes for CASSFTSGESYEQYF. The rearranged segments are TRBV5-4 and TRBJ2-7; the central 10 bases match TRBD2. The CDR3 sequence holds 15 residues, the cysteine and phenylalanine included. Left in the record is the CDR3 DNA by itself, 45 bases read in frame from the first base. From the germline V gene (reference sequence), CDR1 is SGHNT and CDR2 is YYREEE. The V end gives up 2 bases and the J end 1 base, leaving 3 bases in the junction not matched to a gene.